This is a list of T cell receptor beta chains from one sample in a study of PD-L1 blockade in urothelial cancer. The protocol was immunoSEQ multiplex PCR, while the TCRdb copy is restricted to in-frame clones and leaves out a portion. The sample carries about 120,000 clones, around 89% recorded once. This specimen consisted of PBMCs, obtained around atezolizumab (anti-PD-L1) treatment. The receptors here all came from a man between 60 and 75 years old with urothelial cancer. The CDR3 runs from the conserved cysteine through the conserved F or W.

v_call: TRBV6-1; cdr3_length: 12; cdr3_aa: CASSGAGPEAFF
v_call: TRBV7-2; cdr3_length: 13; cdr3_aa: CASSSPTGNGYTF
v_call: TRBV7-3; cdr3_length: 14; cdr3_aa: CASSPGLAGESQYF
v_call: TRBV6-5; cdr3_length: 15; cdr3_aa: CASSSVGGGSGEQYF
v_call: TRBV6-6; cdr3_length: 14; cdr3_aa: CASSYAGQGHEQFF
v_call: TRBV9; cdr3_length: 16; cdr3_aa: CASSVAEVVGNTEAFF
v_call: TRBV7-2; cdr3_length: 14; cdr3_aa: CASSLVGGLGEQFF
v_call: TRBV5-1; cdr3_length: 14; cdr3_aa: CASSGGQHQETQYF
v_call: TRBV7-2; cdr3_length: 14; cdr3_aa: CASSSSGGGETQYF
v_call: TRBV7-2; cdr3_length: 14; cdr3_aa: CASSRNMNTGELFF
v_call: TRBV18; cdr3_length: 13; cdr3_aa: CASSSQGGYGYTF
v_call: TRBV19; cdr3_length: 14; cdr3_aa: CASSMAGTGGQQFF
v_call: TRBV29-1; cdr3_length: 15; cdr3_aa: CSVGIGTSGSYEQYF
v_call: TRBV7-3; cdr3_length: 16; cdr3_aa: CASSRPGTGTTNEQFF
v_call: TRBV25-1; cdr3_length: 15; cdr3_aa: CASTFLGTGEETQYF
v_call: TRBV6-1; cdr3_length: 15; cdr3_aa: CASSVGGTGNQPQHF
v_call: TRBV27; cdr3_length: 13; cdr3_aa: CASRPGRNYGYTF
v_call: TRBV9; cdr3_length: 15; cdr3_aa: CASSALAGARGELFF
v_call: TRBV7-8; cdr3_length: 16; cdr3_aa: CASSLGLQGIGYGYTF
v_call: TRBV4-3; cdr3_length: 15; cdr3_aa: CASSQASGANTEAFF
v_call: TRBV5-5; cdr3_length: 13; cdr3_aa: CASSRDPVETQYF
v_call: TRBV5-1; cdr3_length: 14; cdr3_aa: CASSLQGENYGYTF
v_call: TRBV7-9; cdr3_length: 15; cdr3_aa: CASSLASQRNTEAFF
v_call: TRBV5-4; cdr3_length: 13; cdr3_aa: CASSFDRGTEAFF
v_call: TRBV7-6; cdr3_length: 15; cdr3_aa: CASSPIQTGYAEQYF